Listed here is a single T cell receptor beta chain. This clonotype was observed a few times. It has no known antigen specificity. The input lacks base qualities; no much larger clone sits a single base away. The data stem from a study of CD8 T cells in ankylosing spondylitis listed by TCRdb under 2017. Study-wide context: To find TCR variants linked to disease, the study profiled T cell receptor beta repertoires in ankylosing spondylitis patients and healthy donors. The full study cohort comprised 25 ankylosing spondylitis patients and about a hundred healthy donors. Peripheral blood samples were taken, and synovial fluid was additionally collected from ankylosing spondylitis patients. The paper as a whole reports these results and caveats: Some motif variants were previously reported in synovial fluid and blood of reactive arthritis patients, suggesting common disease-initiation mechanisms. Blood from ankylosing spondylitis patients appeared to be characterized by a TCR beta motif made up of under ten highly homologous amino acid variants. The disease-linked clones showed a CD8+ phenotype and occurred at relatively low frequencies in peripheral blood. The disease-linked clones were reported as significantly enriched in matched synovial fluid samples from ankylosing spondylitis patients.

TCRdb records Illumina HiSeq 2500 as the sequencer. Quantitative 5'-RACE with molecular barcodes was the method used to prepare the TCR beta libraries. On the study's bioinformatics: To identify disease-linked TCR variants, a new computational method was used, one built on a probabilistic model of VDJ rearrangement. TCRdb cleaned the public reads at Q25 with fastp, built clones with MiXCR and kept in-frame beta chains. Every entry covers one CDR3 protein and lists the most common genes and DNA from its rows. The V and J calls here are based on TCRdb, not the publication. For this sample there are about 220,000 distinct CDR3 sequences; about 17% appear just once. About 39% of the sample is held by the ten biggest clonotypes. The CDR3, cysteine through phenylalanine, is 15 amino acids long. The entry retains the CDR3 DNA only, 45 bases that are in frame from base 1. CDR1 and CDR2 were assigned from the germline V gene as MNHEY and SVGAGI. At the junction V is shortened by 2 bases and J by 6 bases, with 17 bases in between.

The receptor was isolated from a male donor with ankylosing spondylitis. Recombination linked TRBV6-5 to TRBJ2-7, with the identity of the D gene unclear. The specimen sequenced was blood, either unsorted or a sorted T cell fraction (not recorded which). The sequenced DNA is TGTGCCAGCAGTTACGCGGCGGTAGGGTTGGTCGAGCAGTACTTC. Translated, this gives CASSYAAVGLVEQYF.